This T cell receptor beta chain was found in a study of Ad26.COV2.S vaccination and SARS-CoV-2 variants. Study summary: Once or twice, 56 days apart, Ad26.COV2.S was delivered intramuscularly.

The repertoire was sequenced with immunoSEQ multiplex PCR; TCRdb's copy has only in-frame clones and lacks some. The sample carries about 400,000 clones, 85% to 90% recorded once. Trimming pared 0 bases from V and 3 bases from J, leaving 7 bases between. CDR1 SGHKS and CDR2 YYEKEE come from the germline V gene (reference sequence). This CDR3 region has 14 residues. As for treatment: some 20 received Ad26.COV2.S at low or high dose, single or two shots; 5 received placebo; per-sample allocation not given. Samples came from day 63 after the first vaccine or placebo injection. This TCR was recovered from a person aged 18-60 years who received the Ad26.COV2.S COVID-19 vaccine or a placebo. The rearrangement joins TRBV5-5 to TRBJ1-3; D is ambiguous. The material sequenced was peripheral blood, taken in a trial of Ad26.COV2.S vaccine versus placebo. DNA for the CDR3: TGTGCCAGCAGCTTGGTTTCAGGTGGAAACACCATATATTTT. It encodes CASSLVSGGNTIYF.